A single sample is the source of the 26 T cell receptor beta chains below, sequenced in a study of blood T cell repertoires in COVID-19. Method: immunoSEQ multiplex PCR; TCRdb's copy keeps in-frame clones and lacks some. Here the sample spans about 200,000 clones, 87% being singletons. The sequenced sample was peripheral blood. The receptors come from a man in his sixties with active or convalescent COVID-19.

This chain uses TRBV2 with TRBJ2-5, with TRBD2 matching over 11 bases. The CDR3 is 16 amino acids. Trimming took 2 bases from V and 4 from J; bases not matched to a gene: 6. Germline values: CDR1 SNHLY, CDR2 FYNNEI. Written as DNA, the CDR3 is TGTGCCAGCAGTGAATTAGCGGGGGGGCACGGAGAGACCCAGTACTTC. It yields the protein CASSELAGGHGETQYF. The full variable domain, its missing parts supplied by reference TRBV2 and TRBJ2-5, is EPEVTQTPSHQVTQMGQEVILRCVPISNHLYFYWYRQILGQKVEFLVSFYNNEISEKSEIFDDQFSVERPDGSNFTLKIRSTKLEDSAMYFCASSELAGGHGETQYFGPGTRLLVL.

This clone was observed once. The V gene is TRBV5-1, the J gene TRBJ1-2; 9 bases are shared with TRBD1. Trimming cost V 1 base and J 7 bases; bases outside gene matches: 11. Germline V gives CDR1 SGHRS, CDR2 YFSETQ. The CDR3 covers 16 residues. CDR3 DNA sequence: TGCGCCAGCAGCTTGACAGGGGGCGAGAGCTCTGCTGGCTACACCTTC. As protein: CASSLTGGESSAGYTF.

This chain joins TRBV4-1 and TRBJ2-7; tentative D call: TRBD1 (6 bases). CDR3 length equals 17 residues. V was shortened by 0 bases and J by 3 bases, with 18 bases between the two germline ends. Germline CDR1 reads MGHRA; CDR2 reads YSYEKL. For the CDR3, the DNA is TGCGCCAGCAGCCAAGATGGCAGGGGAGAAGTGGGCTACGAGCAGTACTTC. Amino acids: CASSQDGRGEVGYEQYF.

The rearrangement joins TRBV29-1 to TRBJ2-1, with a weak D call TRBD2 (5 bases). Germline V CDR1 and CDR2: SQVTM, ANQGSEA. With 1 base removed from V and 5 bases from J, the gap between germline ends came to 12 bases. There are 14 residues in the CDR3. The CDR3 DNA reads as TGCAGCGTTGAAGGTGCGGACTTTAACAATGAGCAGTTCTTC. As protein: CSVEGADFNNEQFF.

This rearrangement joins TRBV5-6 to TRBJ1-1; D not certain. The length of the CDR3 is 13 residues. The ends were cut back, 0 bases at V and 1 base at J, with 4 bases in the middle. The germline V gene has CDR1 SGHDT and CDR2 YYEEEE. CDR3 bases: TGTGCCAGCAGCTTGGTCTCGAACACTGAAGCTTTCTTT. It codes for CASSLVSNTEAFF.

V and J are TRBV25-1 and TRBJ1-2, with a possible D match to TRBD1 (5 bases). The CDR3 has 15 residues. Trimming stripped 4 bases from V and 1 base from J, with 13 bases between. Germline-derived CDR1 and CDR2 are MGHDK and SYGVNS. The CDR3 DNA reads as TGTGCCAGCAGTGCCCTCGACAGTTATAACTATGGCTACACCTTC. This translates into CASSALDSYNYGYTF.

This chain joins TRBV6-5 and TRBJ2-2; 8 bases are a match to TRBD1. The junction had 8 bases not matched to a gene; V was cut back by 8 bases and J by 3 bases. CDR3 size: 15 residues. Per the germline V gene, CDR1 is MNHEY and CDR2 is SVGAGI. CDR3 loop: CASGQGQVDTGELFF. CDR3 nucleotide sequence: TGTGCCAGCGGACAGGGCCAAGTGGACACCGGGGAGCTGTTTTTT.

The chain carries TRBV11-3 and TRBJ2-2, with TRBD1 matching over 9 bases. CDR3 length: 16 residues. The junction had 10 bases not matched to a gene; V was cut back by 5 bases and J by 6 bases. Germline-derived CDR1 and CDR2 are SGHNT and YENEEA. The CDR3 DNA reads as TGTGCCAGCAGCCCGAAACGGACAGGGGAACCCGGGGAGCTGTTTTTT. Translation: CASSPKRTGEPGELFF.

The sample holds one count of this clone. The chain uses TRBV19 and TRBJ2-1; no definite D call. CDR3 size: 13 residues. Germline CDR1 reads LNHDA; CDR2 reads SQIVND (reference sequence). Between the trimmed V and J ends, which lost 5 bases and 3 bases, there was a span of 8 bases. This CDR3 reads CASSLAFYNEQFF. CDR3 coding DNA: TGTGCCAGTAGTCTGGCCTTCTACAATGAGCAGTTCTTC.

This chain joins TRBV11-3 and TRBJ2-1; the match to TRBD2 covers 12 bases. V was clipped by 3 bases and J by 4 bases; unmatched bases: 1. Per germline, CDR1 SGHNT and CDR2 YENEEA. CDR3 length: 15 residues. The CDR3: CASSFTSGGYNEQFF. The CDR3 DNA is TGTGCCAGCAGCTTCACTAGCGGGGGGTACAATGAGCAGTTCTTC.

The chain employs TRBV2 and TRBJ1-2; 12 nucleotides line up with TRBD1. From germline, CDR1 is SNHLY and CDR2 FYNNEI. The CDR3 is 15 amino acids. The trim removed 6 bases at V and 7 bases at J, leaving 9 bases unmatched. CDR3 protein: CASSQTGQGAFGYTF. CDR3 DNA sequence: TGTGCCAGCAGCCAGACGGGACAGGGGGCCTTTGGCTACACCTTC.

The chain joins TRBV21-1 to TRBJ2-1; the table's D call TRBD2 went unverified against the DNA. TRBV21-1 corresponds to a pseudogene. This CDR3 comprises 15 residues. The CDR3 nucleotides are TGTGCCAGCACCCAGGTGGGGGGTTCCTACAATGAGCAGTTCTTC. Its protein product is CASTQVGGSYNEQFF.

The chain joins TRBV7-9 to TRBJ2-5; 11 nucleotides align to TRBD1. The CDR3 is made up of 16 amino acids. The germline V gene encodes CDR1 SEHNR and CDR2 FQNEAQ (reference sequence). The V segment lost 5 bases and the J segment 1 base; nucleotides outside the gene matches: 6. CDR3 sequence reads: CASSPRDRGGQETQYF. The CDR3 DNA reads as TGTGCCAGCAGCCCCCGGGACAGGGGGGGCCAAGAGACCCAGTACTTC.

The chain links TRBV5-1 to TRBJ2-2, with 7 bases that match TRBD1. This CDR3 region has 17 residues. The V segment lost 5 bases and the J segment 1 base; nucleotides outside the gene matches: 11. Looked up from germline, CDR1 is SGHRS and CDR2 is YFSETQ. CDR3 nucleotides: TGCGCCAGCAGTAGGGGACAGACAGGCAAGAACACCGGGGAGCTGTTTTTT. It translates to CASSRGQTGKNTGELFF.

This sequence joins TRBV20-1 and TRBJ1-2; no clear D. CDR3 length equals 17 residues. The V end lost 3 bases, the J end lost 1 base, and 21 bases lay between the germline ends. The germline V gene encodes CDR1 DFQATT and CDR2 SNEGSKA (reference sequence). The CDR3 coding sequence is TGCAGTGCTAGTCAACCGTTAATTGGGCCTCGTAACTATGGCTACACCTTC. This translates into CSASQPLIGPRNYGYTF.

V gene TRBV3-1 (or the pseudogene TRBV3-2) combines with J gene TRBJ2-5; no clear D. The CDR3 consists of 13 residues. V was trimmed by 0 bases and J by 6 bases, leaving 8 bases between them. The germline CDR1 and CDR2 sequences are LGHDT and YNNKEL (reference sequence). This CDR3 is CASSQDSTKTQYF. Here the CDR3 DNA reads TGTGCCAGCAGCCAAGATAGTACGAAGACCCAGTACTTC.

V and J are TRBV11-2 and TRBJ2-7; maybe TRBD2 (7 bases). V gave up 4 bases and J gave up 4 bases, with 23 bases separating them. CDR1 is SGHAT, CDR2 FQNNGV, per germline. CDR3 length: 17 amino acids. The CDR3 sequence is CASSSPRGARGTYEQYF. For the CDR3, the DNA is TGTGCCAGCAGCTCCCCCCGGGGGGCCCGTGGGACATACGAGCAGTACTTC.

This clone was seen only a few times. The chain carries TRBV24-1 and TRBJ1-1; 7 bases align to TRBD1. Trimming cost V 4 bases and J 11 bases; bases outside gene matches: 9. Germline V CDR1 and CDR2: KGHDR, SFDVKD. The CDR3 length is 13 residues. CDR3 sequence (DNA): TGTGCCACCAGTGAACGAGGGGGCAGTTGGGCTTTCTTT. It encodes CATSERGGSWAFF.

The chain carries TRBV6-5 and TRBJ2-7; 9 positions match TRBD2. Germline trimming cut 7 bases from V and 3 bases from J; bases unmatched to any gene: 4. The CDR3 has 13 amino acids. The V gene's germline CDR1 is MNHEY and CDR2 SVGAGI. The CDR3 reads CASIGSGGYEQYF. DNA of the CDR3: TGTGCCAGCATTGGTAGCGGGGGCTACGAGCAGTACTTC.

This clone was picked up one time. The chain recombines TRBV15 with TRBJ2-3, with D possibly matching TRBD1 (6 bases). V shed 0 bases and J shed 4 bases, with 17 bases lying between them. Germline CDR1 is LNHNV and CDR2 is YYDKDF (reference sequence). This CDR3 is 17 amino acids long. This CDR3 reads CATSRDPRGGGADTQYF. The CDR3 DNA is TGTGCCACCAGCAGAGATCCCAGGGGCGGTGGTGCAGATACGCAGTATTTT.

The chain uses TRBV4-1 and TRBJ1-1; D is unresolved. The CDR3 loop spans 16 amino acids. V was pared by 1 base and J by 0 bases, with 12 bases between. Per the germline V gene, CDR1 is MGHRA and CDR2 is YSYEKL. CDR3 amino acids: CASSQGARVMNTEAFF. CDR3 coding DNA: TGCGCCAGCAGCCAAGGGGCGAGAGTGATGAACACTGAAGCTTTCTTT.

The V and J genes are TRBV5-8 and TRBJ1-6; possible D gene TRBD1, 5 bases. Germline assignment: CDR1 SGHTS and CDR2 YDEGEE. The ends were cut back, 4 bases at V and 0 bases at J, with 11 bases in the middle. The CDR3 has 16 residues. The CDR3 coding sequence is TGTGCCAGCAGCCCTAGACAGAGCTCCTATAATTCACCCCTCCACTTT. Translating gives CASSPRQSSYNSPLHF.

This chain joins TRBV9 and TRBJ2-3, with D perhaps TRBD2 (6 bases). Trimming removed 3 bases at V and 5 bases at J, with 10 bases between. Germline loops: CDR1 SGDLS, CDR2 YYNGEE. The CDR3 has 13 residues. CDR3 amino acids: CASSADYLDTQYF. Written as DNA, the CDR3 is TGTGCCAGCAGCGCGGACTACCTAGATACGCAGTATTTT.

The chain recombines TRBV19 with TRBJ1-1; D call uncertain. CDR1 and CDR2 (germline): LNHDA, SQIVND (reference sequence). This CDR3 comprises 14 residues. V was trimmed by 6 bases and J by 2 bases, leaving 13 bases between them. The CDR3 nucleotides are TGTGCCAGTAGAATTACAGCCTTCAACACTGAAGCTTTCTTT. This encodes CASRITAFNTEAFF. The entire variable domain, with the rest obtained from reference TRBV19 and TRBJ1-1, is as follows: DGGITQSPKYLFRKEGQNVTLSCEQNLNHDAMYWYRQDPGQGLRLIYYSQIVNDFQKGDIAEGYSVSREKKESFPLTVTSAQKNPTAFYLCASRITAFNTEAFFGQGTRLTVV.

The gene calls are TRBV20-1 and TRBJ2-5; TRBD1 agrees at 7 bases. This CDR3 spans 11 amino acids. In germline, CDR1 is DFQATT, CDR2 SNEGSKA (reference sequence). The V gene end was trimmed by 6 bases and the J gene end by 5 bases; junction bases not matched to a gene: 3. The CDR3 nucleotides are TGCAGTGCGAGACAGGGTGAGACCCAGTACTTC. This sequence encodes CSARQGETQYF.

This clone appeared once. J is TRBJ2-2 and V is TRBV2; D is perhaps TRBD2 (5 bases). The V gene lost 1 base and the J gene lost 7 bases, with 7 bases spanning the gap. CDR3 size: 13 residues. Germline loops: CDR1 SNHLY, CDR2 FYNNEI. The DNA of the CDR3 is TGTGCCAGCAGTGAAGGAGGACTCGGGGAGCTGTTTTTT. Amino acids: CASSEGGLGELFF.